This T cell receptor (beta chain) is from a study of monozygotic twins with inflammatory bowel disease. One entry per CDR3 protein, without DNA, is what TCRdb gives after re-calling the 5' RACE reads. The sample features more than 350,000 distinct CDR3 sequences, with 2.4% in its top ten. In germline, CDR1 is LGHNT, CDR2 FRNRAP. CDR3 length: 14 amino acids. The TCR originated in a human donor with ulcerative colitis or Crohn's disease, or a healthy co-twin of an affected twin (not recorded which). The chain links TRBV12-5 to TRBJ1-1. Sequencing was carried out using blood. CDR3 in amino acids: CASGLVQKRTEAFF.